This T cell receptor beta chain was sequenced for a study of cytomegalovirus exposure and HLA in healthy donors. The germline V gene encodes CDR1 SEHNR and CDR2 FQNEAQ (reference sequence). The V and J ends lost 8 bases and 8 bases, in that order; junction bases with no gene match: 6. The CDR3 extends over 14 amino acids. Both 60 Vbeta primers and 13 Jbeta primers went into the PCR. Assay used: immunoSEQ multiplex PCR; TCRdb lists only in-frame clones, some missing. The table lists 63,000 or so clones, roughly three quarters of them singletons. This clonotype originated in a woman aged 30 to 39 in good health and CMV-seronegative. The specimen was PBMCs. The chain combines TRBV7-9 with TRBJ1-4; 12 nucleotides line up with TRBD1. In DNA, the CDR3 is TGTGCCAGCGGGGACAGGGGGCGACTGGAAAAACTGTTTTTT. Encoded protein: CASGDRGRLEKLFF. The full variable domain, its missing parts supplied by reference TRBV7-9 and TRBJ1-4, is DTGVSQNPRHKITKRGQNVTFRCDPISEHNRLYWYRQTLGQGPEFLTYFQNEAQLEKSRLLSDRFSAERPKGSFSTLEIQRTEQGDSAMYLCASGDRGRLEKLFFGSGTQLSVL.